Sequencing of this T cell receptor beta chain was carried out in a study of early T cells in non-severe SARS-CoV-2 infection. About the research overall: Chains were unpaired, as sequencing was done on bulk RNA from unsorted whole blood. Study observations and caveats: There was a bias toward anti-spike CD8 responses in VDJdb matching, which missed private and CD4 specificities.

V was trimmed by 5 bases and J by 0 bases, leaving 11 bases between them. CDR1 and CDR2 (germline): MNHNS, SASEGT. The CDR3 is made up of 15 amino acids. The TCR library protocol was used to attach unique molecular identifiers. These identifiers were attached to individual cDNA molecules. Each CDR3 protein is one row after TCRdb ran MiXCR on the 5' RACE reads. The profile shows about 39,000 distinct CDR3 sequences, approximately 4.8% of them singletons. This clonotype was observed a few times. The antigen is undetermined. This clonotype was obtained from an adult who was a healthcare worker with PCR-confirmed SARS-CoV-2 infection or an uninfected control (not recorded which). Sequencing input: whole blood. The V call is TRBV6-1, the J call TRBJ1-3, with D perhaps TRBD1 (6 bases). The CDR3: CASSTGTNSGNTIYF. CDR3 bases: TGTGCCAGCAGTACAGGGACGAACTCTGGAAACACCATATATTTT.